Given below is one T cell receptor beta chain in context. The V segment lost 1 base and the J segment 7 bases; nucleotides outside the gene matches: 12. The germline CDR1 and CDR2 sequences are MGHRA and YSYEKL. This CDR3 region has 19 residues. PCR was performed a second time for roughly 6 to 12 cycles using a sample-barcoded 5' primer and a J-beta primer mix. In TCRdb, the 5' RACE reads were re-called with MiXCR into one record per CDR3 protein. The table lists over 600,000 distinct CDR3 sequences, about half of them singletons. The sample originates from a study of blood T cells in healthy people across ages.

The sequenced material came from blood. The TCR originated in a man at least 80 years old in good health. This chain joins TRBV4-1 and TRBJ2-3; 15 bases map to TRBD2. In DNA form, the CDR3 reads TGCGCCAGCAGCCAAGTCGGGCGCTGGACTAGCGGGAGGGCGAATACGCAGTATTTT. Protein sequence: CASSQVGRWTSGRANTQYF.